Below are 29 T cell receptor beta chains sequenced from a single sample in a study of blood T cell repertoires in COVID-19. Sequencing used immunoSEQ multiplex PCR; TCRdb keeps in-frame clones, though not all of them. Among hundreds of thousands of clones, about 85% were seen once, and the ten largest hold 18%. The sequenced sample was PBMCs or T cells enriched from blood (not recorded which). These TCRs come from a man between 35 and 55 years old who had recovered from COVID-19.

The chain couples TRBV13 to TRBJ2-1; D is unclear. Germline V CDR1 and CDR2: PRHDT, FYEKMQ (reference sequence). Trimming pared 2 bases from V and 3 bases from J, leaving 11 bases between. The CDR3 runs 15 residues. CDR3: CASSLFQVDYNEQFF. The CDR3 nucleotides are TGTGCCAGCAGCTTATTTCAGGTAGACTACAATGAGCAGTTCTTC.

The chain couples TRBV28 to TRBJ1-2; D not certain. CDR1 and CDR2 from the germline V gene are MDHEN and SYDVKM. This CDR3 contains 12 residues. V shed 5 bases and J shed 5 bases, with 9 bases lying between them. CDR3 coding DNA: TGTGCCAGCAGTCCTAAGTCGTATGGCTACACCTTC. Amino acids: CASSPKSYGYTF.

The chain employs TRBV15 and TRBJ2-5; 7 positions match TRBD2. This CDR3 contains 13 residues. Germline V CDR1 and CDR2: LNHNV, YYDKDF (reference sequence). V was clipped by 5 bases and J by 7 bases; unmatched bases: 7. This chain's CDR3 is CATSAGGGVTQYF. DNA for the CDR3: TGTGCCACCAGCGCTGGGGGGGGTGTGACCCAGTACTTC.

V usage is TRBV29-1 and J usage is TRBJ2-7; D gene ambiguous. Germline CDR1 SQVTM, CDR2 ANQGSEA. V lost 7 bases and J lost 5, with 12 bases in between. The CDR3 spans 11 residues. CDR3 amino acids: CSARLGHEQYF. DNA of the CDR3: TGCAGCGCCCGTCTGGGCCACGAGCAGTACTTC.

This clone appeared once. This chain connects TRBV10-3 to TRBJ1-3; maybe TRBD1 (5 bases). The V end lost 6 bases, the J end lost 2 bases, and 11 bases lay between the germline ends. CDR3 length: 14 residues. CDR1 ENHRY and CDR2 SYGVKD come from the germline V gene. In DNA form, the CDR3 reads TGTGCCATCAGGGCCGCAGGGACTGGAAACACCATATATTTT. Residues: CAIRAAGTGNTIYF.

The chain employs TRBV21-1 and TRBJ2-1; the listed D gene, TRBD1, was not tested against the DNA. TRBV21-1 is listed as a pseudogene. The CDR3 contains 16 residues. CDR3 bases: TGTGCCAGCAGCAAAGTTGAGGGGGCCGGATACAATGAGCAGTTCTTC. Protein: CASSKVEGAGYNEQFF.

The rearrangement uses TRBV11-2 and TRBJ2-1; 7 bases align to TRBD1. The CDR3 contains 11 residues. The V and J ends lost 5 bases and 14 bases, in that order; junction bases with no gene match: 6. Germline CDR1 and CDR2: SGHAT and FQNNGV. The CDR3: CASSLGQVEFF. CDR3 DNA: TGTGCCAGCAGCCTCGGACAGGTAGAGTTCTTC.

The rearrangement uses TRBV11-2 and TRBJ2-7, with TRBD2 matching 8 bases. Germline V gene lookup returns CDR1 SGHAT and CDR2 FQNNGV. After removal of 5 bases from V and 5 bases from J, the junction contained 8 bases not matched to a gene. The CDR3 runs 14 residues. This CDR3 reads CASSLSGRTDEQYF. The CDR3 DNA follows: TGTGCCAGCAGCCTCAGCGGGAGAACCGACGAGCAGTACTTC.

The chain combines TRBV30 with TRBJ2-3, with TRBD2 matching over 7 bases. There are 14 residues in the CDR3. The germline V gene encodes CDR1 GTSNPN and CDR2 SVGIG (reference sequence). V was clipped by 4 bases and J by 0 bases; unmatched bases: 4. CDR3: CAWNRGLSTDTQYF. The CDR3 nucleotides are TGTGCCTGGAATCGGGGACTAAGCACAGATACGCAGTATTTT.

CDR3 sequence (DNA): TGTGCCAGCAGTGATGATACAGGGTACCATTCACCCCTCCACTTT. It codes for CASSDDTGYHSPLHF. This chain connects TRBV2 to TRBJ1-6; D perhaps matches TRBD1 (6 bases). The CDR3 is 15 amino acids. Deletions cut 3 bases from V and 8 bases from J, with 14 bases between. CDR1 SNHLY and CDR2 FYNNEI come from the germline V gene. Full variable domain (remainder filled in from reference TRBV2 and TRBJ1-6): EPEVTQTPSHQVTQMGQEVILRCVPISNHLYFYWYRQILGQKVEFLVSFYNNEISEKSEIFDDQFSVERPDGSNFTLKIRSTKLEDSAMYFCASSDDTGYHSPLHFGNGTRLTVT.

The genes are TRBV6-1 and TRBJ2-7, with D possibly matching TRBD2 (6 bases). The CDR3 extends over 15 amino acids. Germline values: CDR1 MNHNS, CDR2 SASEGT. The germline V and J ends were trimmed by 1 base and 4 bases, with 14 bases remaining between them. CDR3 protein: CASSEDGGSGYEQYF. The CDR3 nucleotides are TGTGCCAGCAGTGAAGATGGAGGGAGTGGATACGAGCAGTACTTC.

The J gene is TRBJ2-7, the V gene TRBV4-1, with 8 bases matching TRBD2. The V gene's germline CDR1 is MGHRA and CDR2 YSYEKL. Trimming at V came to 1 base and at J to 4 bases, leaving 12 bases not matched to a gene. CDR3 size: 17 residues. The CDR3 DNA is TGCGCCAGCAGCCAAGGCAACTCGGGAGGGCCTTTTTACGAGCAGTACTTC. Its protein is CASSQGNSGGPFYEQYF.

CDR3 sequence (DNA): TGTGCCAGCAGTTTATCTACTAGCGGGAGCTCCTACGAGCAGTACTTC. Its protein is CASSLSTSGSSYEQYF. V and J are TRBV27 and TRBJ2-7; 11 positions agree with TRBD2. Trimming at V came to 0 bases and at J to 0 bases, leaving 1 base not matched to a gene. This CDR3 comprises 16 residues. Germline V gene sequence: CDR1 MNHEY, CDR2 SMNVEV (reference sequence).

Only one count was recorded for this clone. The chain is built from TRBV10-1 and TRBJ2-7; no firm D call. The CDR3 spans 12 residues. CDR1 WNHNN and CDR2 SYGVQD come from the germline V gene (reference sequence). Trimming took off 3 bases at V and 6 bases at J, with 9 bases between the two ends. Here the CDR3 DNA reads TGCGCCAGCAGTGATCGTTCGTCCGAGCAGTACTTC. Encoded protein: CASSDRSSEQYF.

The rearrangement joins TRBV19 to TRBJ1-5; D is possibly TRBD1 (5 bases). CDR1 is LNHDA and CDR2 is SQIVND in the germline V gene (reference sequence). CDR3 length equals 12 residues. Trimming removed 7 bases from V and 4 bases from J, with 8 bases in between. CDR3 protein: CASTGGNQPQHF. The DNA of the CDR3 is TGTGCCAGTACGGGGGGAAATCAGCCCCAGCATTTT. The variable domain in full, with the rest retrieved from reference TRBV19 and TRBJ1-5, is DGGITQSPKYLFRKEGQNVTLSCEQNLNHDAMYWYRQDPGQGLRLIYYSQIVNDFQKGDIAEGYSVSREKKESFPLTVTSAQKNPTAFYLCASTGGNQPQHFGDGTRLSIL.

This chain connects TRBV28 to TRBJ1-1; D possibly corresponds to TRBD1 (5 bases). CDR3 length: 15 residues. Between the trimmed V and J ends, which lost 5 bases and 3 bases, there was a span of 16 bases. From germline, CDR1 is MDHEN and CDR2 SYDVKM. The CDR3 region has the DNA TGTGCCAGCAGTAAATCGACAGCCGGTCACACTGAAGCTTTCTTT. Protein: CASSKSTAGHTEAFF.

The chain is built from TRBV9 and TRBJ2-1; TRBD2 matches at 13 bases. The germline gives CDR1 SGDLS, CDR2 YYNGEE. The CDR3 totals 15 residues. V lost 4 bases, J lost 9 bases, and 7 bases stayed unmatched. The CDR3 loop reads CASSFGLAGESEQFF. DNA for the CDR3: TGTGCCAGCAGCTTTGGACTAGCGGGAGAGTCTGAGCAGTTCTTC.

The rearrangement links TRBV3-1 (or the pseudogene TRBV3-2) to TRBJ2-7, with D tentatively TRBD1 (5 bases). CDR1 and CDR2 from the germline V gene are LGHDT and YNNKEL (reference sequence). The CDR3 is made up of 15 amino acids. With 2 bases removed from V and 4 bases from J, the gap between germline ends came to 15 bases. This chain's CDR3 is CASSQTRQTRYEQYF. CDR3 sequence (DNA): TGTGCCAGCAGCCAAACCAGACAGACCAGATACGAGCAGTACTTC.

The CDR3: CASSLDHGRGGYTF. For the CDR3, the DNA is TGTGCCAGCAGCTTAGACCACGGGAGGGGAGGCTACACCTTC. This sequence joins TRBV7-8 and TRBJ1-2, with a tentative D call TRBD1 (5 bases). The CDR3 is 14 amino acids. Trimming removed 1 base from V and 8 bases from J, with 14 bases in between. Germline CDR1 and CDR2: SGHVS and FQNEAQ.

J is TRBJ2-3 and V is TRBV5-1, with 7 positions matching TRBD1. The CDR3 totals 16 residues. Germline assignment: CDR1 SGHRS and CDR2 YFSETQ. V lost 2 bases, J lost 0 bases, and 6 bases stayed unmatched. CDR3 amino acids: CASSLGTARSTDTQYF. The DNA for the CDR3 is TGCGCCAGCAGCTTAGGGACAGCCCGTAGCACAGATACGCAGTATTTT.

This chain links TRBV7-3 with TRBJ2-3; TRBD2 aligns across 9 bases. The CDR3 covers 15 residues. Trimming took 5 bases from V and 3 from J; bases not matched to a gene: 6. The germline V gene encodes CDR1 SGHTA and CDR2 FQGTGA. The CDR3 coding sequence is TGTGCCAGCAGCCAAGAGCTAGCGGGAACAGATACGCAGTATTTT. Translated: CASSQELAGTDTQYF. The entire variable domain, with the rest obtained from reference TRBV7-3 and TRBJ2-3, is as follows: GAGVSQTPSNKVTEKGKYVELRCDPISGHTALYWYRQSLGQGPEFLIYFQGTGAADDSGLPNDRFFAVRPEGSVSTLKIQRTERGDSAVYLCASSQELAGTDTQYFGPGTRLTVL.

V and J are TRBV28 and TRBJ2-7, with 8 bases matching TRBD1. This CDR3 region has 14 residues. In germline, CDR1 is MDHEN, CDR2 SYDVKM. V dropped 6 bases and J dropped 6; count of bases not matched to a gene: 10. The CDR3 coding sequence is TGTGCCAGCAGCCACGTGACAGGGGCGGCCGAGCAGTACTTC. This encodes CASSHVTGAAEQYF.

This chain's CDR3 is CASSLAMVGTYEQYF. The CDR3 nucleotides are TGCGCCAGCAGCTTGGCCATGGTCGGTACCTACGAGCAGTACTTC. This sequence joins TRBV5-1 and TRBJ2-7, with D hard to call. The CDR3 spans 15 residues. V lost 0 bases and J 2 bases, leaving 12 bases between the germline ends. Germline V gene data show CDR1 as SGHRS and CDR2 as YFSETQ.

The genes are TRBV7-9 and TRBJ2-7; D is perhaps TRBD1 (6 bases). This CDR3 is 13 amino acids long. In germline, CDR1 is SEHNR, CDR2 FQNEAQ (reference sequence). Trimming cost V 2 bases and J 3 bases, with 8 bases left between them. CDR3 bases: TGTGCCAGCAGCTTACAGGGGCGCTACGAGCAGTACTTC. Translation gives CASSLQGRYEQYF.

The chain couples TRBV27 to TRBJ2-7, with D maybe TRBD2 (5 bases). V dropped 5 bases and J dropped 2 bases, with 10 bases sitting between them. The CDR3 runs 13 residues. Germline values: CDR1 MNHEY, CDR2 SMNVEV (reference sequence). The CDR3, as DNA: TGTGCCAGCAGTATGAGGGCCCCCTACGAGCAGTACTTC. It translates to CASSMRAPYEQYF.

This clone was seen only once. V is TRBV5-1 and J is TRBJ2-2, with D perhaps TRBD2 (6 bases). The V gene's germline CDR1 is SGHRS and CDR2 YFSETQ. CDR3 length equals 15 residues. V lost 3 bases, J lost 1 base, and 10 bases lay in between. The CDR3 DNA sequence: TGCGCCAGCAGCTGGGGGACTGGGAACACCGGGGAGCTGTTTTTT. Protein product: CASSWGTGNTGELFF.

The chain employs TRBV5-4 and TRBJ2-2; a possible D gene is TRBD1 (5 bases). Germline CDR1 SGHNT, CDR2 YYREEE (reference sequence). This CDR3 is 15 amino acids long. Trimming took 0 bases from V and 5 from J, leaving 11 bases between them. CDR3 sequence: CASSLVGARTGELFF. The CDR3 DNA reads TGTGCCAGCAGCTTGGTAGGGGCAAGGACCGGGGAGCTGTTTTTT.

The rearrangement joins TRBV6-5 to TRBJ2-4; tentative D call: TRBD2 (5 bases). The germline gives CDR1 MNHEY, CDR2 SVGAGI. This CDR3 comprises 15 residues. V gave up 3 bases and J gave up 1 base, with 10 bases separating them. CDR3 region: CASSYSLAAKNIQYF. In DNA form, the CDR3 reads TGTGCCAGCAGTTATTCTTTAGCGGCCAAAAACATTCAGTACTTC.

The J gene is TRBJ1-1, the V gene TRBV14, with TRBD1 matching over 7 bases. With V trimmed by 4 bases and J by 4 bases, 9 bases remained unmatched. The length of the CDR3 is 15 residues. Per the germline V gene, CDR1 is SGHDN and CDR2 is FVKESK. The CDR3 reads CASSRTPGGSTEAFF. CDR3 nucleotide sequence: TGTGCCAGCAGCCGGACGCCAGGGGGGAGCACTGAAGCTTTCTTT.